This T cell receptor (beta chain) was sequenced in a study of patients and donors after allogeneic stem cell transplantation (dated by TCRdb to the early 2020s). This clonotype turned up a few times. Its cognate antigen has yet to be identified. No base qualities exist here, and no much larger clone lies one base off it. Libraries were constructed by RT-PCR. Sequencing used a NextSeq 550. TCRdb itself trimmed the public reads at Q25 with fastp, ran MiXCR and retained productive beta chains. Merged by CDR3 protein, the rows form single entries marked with the most common genes and DNA. The sample data list approximately 200,000 distinct CDR3 sequences, and less than 45% of these were observed just once. The ten largest account for around 35% of the sample. Trimming removed 1 base from V and 1 base from J, leaving 14 bases between the germline ends. CDR1 and CDR2 (MNHEY, SMNVEV) derive from the germline V gene (reference sequence). The CDR3 numbers 18 residues from cysteine through phenylalanine. The sequence is cut down to CDR3 DNA, 54 bases in frame from base 1.

Sequenced sample: blood, either unsorted or a sorted T cell fraction (not recorded which). The chain was built from TRBV27 and TRBJ2-6; confidence is insufficient to name the D gene. The sequence derives from a human donor who was either an allogeneic HSCT recipient or a stem cell or donor lymphocyte infusion donor (not recorded which). It is not recorded whose cells these are; they may come from a transplant donor. CDR3 region: CASSLWGSAPSGANVLTF. The DNA sequence is TGTGCCAGCAGTTTATGGGGATCTGCCCCTTCTGGGGCCAACGTCCTGACTTTC.